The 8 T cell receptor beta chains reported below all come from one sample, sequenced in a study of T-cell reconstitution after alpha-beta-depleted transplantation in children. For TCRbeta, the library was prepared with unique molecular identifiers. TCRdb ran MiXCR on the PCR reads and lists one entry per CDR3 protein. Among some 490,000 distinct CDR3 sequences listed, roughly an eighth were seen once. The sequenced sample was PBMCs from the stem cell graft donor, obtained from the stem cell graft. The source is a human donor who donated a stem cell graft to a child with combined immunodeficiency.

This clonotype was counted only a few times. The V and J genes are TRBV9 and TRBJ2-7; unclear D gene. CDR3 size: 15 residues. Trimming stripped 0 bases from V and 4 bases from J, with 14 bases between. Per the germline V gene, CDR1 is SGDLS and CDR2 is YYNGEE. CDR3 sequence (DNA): TGTGCCAGCAGCGTAGGGTTCAGTTTACCATACGAGCAGTACTTC. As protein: CASSVGFSLPYEQYF.

The CDR3 DNA sequence: TGTGCCAGCAGCCAAGGACCGGACCCTGGAAACACCATATATTTT. Amino acids: CASSQGPDPGNTIYF. V and J are TRBV3-1 and TRBJ1-3, with D uncertain. This CDR3 spans 15 amino acids. Looked up from germline, CDR1 is LGHDT and CDR2 is YNNKEL (reference sequence). Trimming took 1 base from V and 2 from J, leaving 9 bases between them.

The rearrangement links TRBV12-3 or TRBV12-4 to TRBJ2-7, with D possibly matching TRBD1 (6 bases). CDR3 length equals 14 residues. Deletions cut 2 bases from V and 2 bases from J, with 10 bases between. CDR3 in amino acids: CASSLIGQPYEQYF. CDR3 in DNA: TGTGCCAGCAGTTTAATCGGACAGCCCTACGAGCAGTACTTC.

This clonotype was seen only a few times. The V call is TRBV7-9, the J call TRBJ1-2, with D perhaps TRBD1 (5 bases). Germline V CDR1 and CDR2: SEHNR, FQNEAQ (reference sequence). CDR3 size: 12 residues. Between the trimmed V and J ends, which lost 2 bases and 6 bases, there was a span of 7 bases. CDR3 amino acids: CASSLRDHGYTF. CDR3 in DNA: TGTGCCAGCAGCTTAAGGGACCATGGCTACACCTTC.

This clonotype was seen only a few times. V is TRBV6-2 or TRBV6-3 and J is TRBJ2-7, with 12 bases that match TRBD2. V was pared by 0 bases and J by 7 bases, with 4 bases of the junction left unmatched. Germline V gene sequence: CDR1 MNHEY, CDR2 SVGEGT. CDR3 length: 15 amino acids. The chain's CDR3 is CASSYSTSGRGEQYF. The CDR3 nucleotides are TGTGCCAGCAGTTACTCGACTAGCGGGAGAGGTGAGCAGTACTTC.

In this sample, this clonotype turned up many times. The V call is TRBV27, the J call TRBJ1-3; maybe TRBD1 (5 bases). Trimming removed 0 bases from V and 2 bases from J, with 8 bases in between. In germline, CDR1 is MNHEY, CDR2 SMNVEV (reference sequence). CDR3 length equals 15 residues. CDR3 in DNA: TGTGCCAGCAGTTTATCGTGGGGGGCTGGAAACACCATATATTTT. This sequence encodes CASSLSWGAGNTIYF.

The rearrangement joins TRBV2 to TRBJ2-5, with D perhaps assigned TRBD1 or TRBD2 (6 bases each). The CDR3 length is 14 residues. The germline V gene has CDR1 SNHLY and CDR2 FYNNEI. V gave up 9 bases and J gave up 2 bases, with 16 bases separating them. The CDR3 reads CARGGTRIQETQYF. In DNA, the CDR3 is TGTGCCAGAGGGGGGACACGCATTCAAGAGACCCAGTACTTC.

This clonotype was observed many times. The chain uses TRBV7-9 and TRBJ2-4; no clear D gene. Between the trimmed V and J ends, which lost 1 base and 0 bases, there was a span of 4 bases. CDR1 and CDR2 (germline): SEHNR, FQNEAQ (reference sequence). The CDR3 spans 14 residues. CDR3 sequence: CASSLGVAKNIQYF. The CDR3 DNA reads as TGTGCCAGCAGCTTAGGAGTAGCCAAAAACATTCAGTACTTC.